The sequence of this T cell receptor beta chain was determined in a study of blood T cell repertoires in COVID-19. Sequencing was performed with immunoSEQ multiplex PCR; in TCRdb, only in-frame clones are kept and a portion is missing. This table has approximately 100,000 clones, 85% appearing once. The germline V gene has CDR1 SNHLY and CDR2 FYNNEI. V trimming: 6 bases; J trimming: 6 bases; junction bases outside the gene matches: 3. This CDR3 contains 12 residues. The rearrangement uses TRBV2 and TRBJ2-3; 7 nucleotides line up with TRBD1. The source is a woman between 70 and 85 years old with active or convalescent COVID-19. Sequenced input: peripheral blood. CDR3 nucleotides: TGTGCCAGCAGATCAGGGGGTGATACGCAGTATTTT. This gives the protein CASRSGGDTQYF.